This is a list of T cell receptor beta chains from one sample in a study of T cell repertoires in cytomegalovirus infection. MiXCR was run by TCRdb on the reads, yielding one entry per CDR3 protein. The sample records fewer than 700,000 distinct CDR3 sequences, roughly a quarter being singletons. The specimen sequenced was CD8+ T cells from PBMCs. These receptors were collected from a human donor in good health (CMV status not recorded). Some clones in this sample may be carry-over from other donors' samples. CDR3s include the opening cysteine and the closing phenylalanine or tryptophan. A D gene is named only where the DNA matches it firmly. Clone size is not always given. Where it is, it says once, few, many or a class for expanded clones.

V	D	size	J	CDR3	DNA
TRBV9	.	.	TRBJ2-2	CASSVEGARTGELFF	TGTGCCAGCAGCGTAGAAGGGGCGCGCACCGGGGAGCTGTTTTTT
TRBV28	.	many	TRBJ2-1	CASSPRWTDHDYNEQFF	TGTGCCAGCAGTCCCCGTTGGACGGACCACGACTACAATGAGCAGTTCTTC
TRBV20-1	.	.	TRBJ2-1	CSGGSSYNEQFF	TGCAGCGGGGGTAGCTCCTACAATGAGCAGTTCTTC
TRBV27	.	.	TRBJ2-1	CASSFLSPDNEQFF	TGTGCCAGCAGTTTCTTATCTCCGGACAATGAGCAGTTCTTC
TRBV7-2	.	.	TRBJ1-4	CASSPRVGEKLFF	TGTGCCAGCAGCCCCAGGGTGGGGGAAAAACTGTTTTTT
TRBV20-1	.	.	TRBJ1-1	CSARDLGGVTEAFF	TGCAGTGCTAGAGATTTGGGGGGCGTCACTGAAGCTTTCTTT
TRBV13	.	.	TRBJ2-7	CASSLGRDTIYEQYF	TGTGCCAGCAGCTTAGGCCGGGACACCATCTACGAGCAGTACTTC
TRBV10-3	TRBD1	few	TRBJ2-4	CAISESITTGGELSVAKNIQYF	TGTGCCATCAGTGAGTCGATTACTACAGGGGGCGAATTGTCGGTAGCCAAAAACATTCAGTACTTC
TRBV6-6	.	many	TRBJ2-2	CASSPRRDLHTGELFF	TGTGCCAGCAGTCCTCGGAGGGACCTACACACCGGGGAGCTGTTTTTT
TRBV6-5	TRBD1	.	TRBJ1-3	CASSRQGLRSGNTIYF	TGTGCCAGCAGTCGACAGGGGCTCCGCTCTGGAAACACCATATATTTT
TRBV7-9	.	few	TRBJ2-2	CASSTGHNTGELFF	TGTGCCAGCTCAACAGGGCACAACACCGGGGAGCTGTTTTTT
TRBV11-3	.	few	TRBJ2-3	CASSVGGTDTDTQYF	TGTGCCAGCAGTGTTGGGGGGACAGACACAGATACGCAGTATTTT
TRBV7-9	TRBD1	many	TRBJ2-7	CASSLEGQGSYEQYF	TGTGCCAGCAGCTTAGAGGGACAGGGTTCCTACGAGCAGTACTTC
TRBV28	.	many	TRBJ1-2	CASSSQVSSYGYTF	TGTGCCAGCAGTTCTCAGGTCTCTTCCTATGGCTACACCTTC
TRBV27	.	.	TRBJ1-5	CASSLFAGINQPQHF	TGTGCCAGCAGTTTATTTGCAGGGATTAATCAGCCCCAGCATTTT
TRBV27	.	.	TRBJ2-1	CATRDPHGQFF	TGTGCCACCCGGGACCCCCATGGGCAGTTCTTC
TRBV10-3	.	few	TRBJ2-2	CAIRQDGENTGELFF	TGTGCCATCAGACAGGACGGGGAGAACACCGGGGAGCTGTTTTTT
TRBV4-1	TRBD1	.	TRBJ1-1	CASSQYLPRQGSANTEAFF	TGCGCCAGCAGCCAATACCTCCCGCGACAGGGGTCCGCGAACACTGAAGCTTTCTTT
TRBV28	.	many	TRBJ2-5	CASSLLGVGETQYF	TGTGCCAGCAGTTTATTGGGGGTAGGAGAGACCCAGTACTTC
TRBV7-6	TRBD1	many	TRBJ1-1	CASSPPGTGMNTEAFF	TGTGCCAGCAGCCCCCCCGGGACAGGGATGAACACTGAAGCTTTCTTT
TRBV7-9	.	many	TRBJ1-1	CASREGGITEAFF	TGTGCCAGCAGGGAGGGTGGGATAACTGAAGCTTTCTTT
TRBV6-2/TRBV6-3	.	few	TRBJ2-2	CASSHRLARGTNTGELFF	TGTGCCAGCAGCCACCGCCTAGCGAGAGGGACGAACACCGGGGAGCTGTTTTTT
TRBV20-1	.	.	TRBJ1-5	CSARIRRSNQPQHF	TGCAGTGCTAGAATACGGAGGAGCAATCAGCCCCAGCATTTT
TRBV13	.	.	TRBJ1-2	CASSFQEYYGYTF	TGTGCCAGCAGCTTCCAGGAATACTATGGCTACACCTTC
TRBV4-1	.	.	TRBJ2-2	CASSLRWGNTGELFF	TGCGCCAGCAGCCTCCGTTGGGGTAACACCGGGGAGCTGTTTTTT
TRBV2	.	once	TRBJ2-5	CASSDYANQETQYF	TGTGCCAGCAGTGATTACGCAAACCAAGAGACCCAGTACTTC